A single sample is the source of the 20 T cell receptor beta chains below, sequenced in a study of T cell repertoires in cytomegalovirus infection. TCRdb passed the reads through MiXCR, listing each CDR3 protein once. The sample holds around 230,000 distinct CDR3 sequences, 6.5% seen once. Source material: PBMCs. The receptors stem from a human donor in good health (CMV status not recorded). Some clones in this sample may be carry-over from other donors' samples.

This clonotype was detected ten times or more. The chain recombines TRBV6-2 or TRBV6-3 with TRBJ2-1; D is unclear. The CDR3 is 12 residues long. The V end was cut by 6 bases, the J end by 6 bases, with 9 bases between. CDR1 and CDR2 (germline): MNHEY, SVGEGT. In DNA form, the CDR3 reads TGTGCCAGCAGCTCGGACGTCAATGAGCAGTTCTTC. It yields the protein CASSSDVNEQFF.

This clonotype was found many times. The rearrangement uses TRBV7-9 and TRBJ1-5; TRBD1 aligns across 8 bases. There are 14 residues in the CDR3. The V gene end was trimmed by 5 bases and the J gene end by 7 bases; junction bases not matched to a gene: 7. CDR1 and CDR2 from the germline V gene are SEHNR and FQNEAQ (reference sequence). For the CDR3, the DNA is TGTGCCAGCAGCATTGACAGGGGCCCCCAGCCCCAGCATTTT. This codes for CASSIDRGPQPQHF.

CDR3 loop: CASRASYEQYF. DNA of the CDR3: TGTGCCAGCCGAGCCTCCTACGAGCAGTACTTC. V usage is TRBV2 and J usage is TRBJ2-7; D gene ambiguous. The CDR3 totals 11 residues. The V gene lost 8 bases and the J gene lost 0 bases, with 5 bases spanning the gap. Germline V lookup: CDR1 SNHLY, CDR2 FYNNEI.

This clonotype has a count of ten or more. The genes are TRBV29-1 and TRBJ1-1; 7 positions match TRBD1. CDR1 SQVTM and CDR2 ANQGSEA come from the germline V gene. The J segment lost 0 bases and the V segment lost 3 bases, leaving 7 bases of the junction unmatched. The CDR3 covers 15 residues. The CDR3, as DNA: TGCAGCGTTGAGATTAGACAGGGACTGAACACTGAAGCTTTCTTT. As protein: CSVEIRQGLNTEAFF.

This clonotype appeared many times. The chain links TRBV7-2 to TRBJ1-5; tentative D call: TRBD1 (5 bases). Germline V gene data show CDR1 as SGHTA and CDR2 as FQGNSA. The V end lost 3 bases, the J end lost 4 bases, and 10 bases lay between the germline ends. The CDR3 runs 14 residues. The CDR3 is CASSLGGGNQPQHF. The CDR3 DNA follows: TGTGCCAGCAGCTTGGGGGGGGGAAATCAGCCCCAGCATTTT.

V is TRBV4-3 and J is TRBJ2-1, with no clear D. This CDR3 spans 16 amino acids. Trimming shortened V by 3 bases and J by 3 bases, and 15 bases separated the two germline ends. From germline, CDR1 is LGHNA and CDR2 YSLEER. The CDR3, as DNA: TGCGCCAGCAGCCACGTAGCTGGGGATGGCTACAATGAGCAGTTCTTC. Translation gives CASSHVAGDGYNEQFF.

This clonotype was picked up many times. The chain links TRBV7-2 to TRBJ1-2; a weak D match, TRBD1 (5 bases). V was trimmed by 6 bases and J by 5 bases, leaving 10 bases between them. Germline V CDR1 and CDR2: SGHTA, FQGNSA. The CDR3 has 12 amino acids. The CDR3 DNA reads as TGTGCCAGCAGTGACCAGGGATATGGCTACACCTTC. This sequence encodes CASSDQGYGYTF. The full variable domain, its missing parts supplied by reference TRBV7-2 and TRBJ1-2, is GAGVSQSPSNKVTEKGKDVELRCDPISGHTALYWYRQSLGQGLEFLIYFQGNSAPDKSGLPSDRFSAERTGGSVSTLTIQRTQQEDSAVYLCASSDQGYGYTFGSGTRLTVV.

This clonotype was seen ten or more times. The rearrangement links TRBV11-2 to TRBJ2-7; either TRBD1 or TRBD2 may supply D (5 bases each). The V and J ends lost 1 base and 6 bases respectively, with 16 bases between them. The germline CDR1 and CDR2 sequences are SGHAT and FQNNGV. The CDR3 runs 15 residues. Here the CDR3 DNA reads TGTGCCAGCAGCTTAGTTAATAACCCTGGGGGCGAGCAGTACTTC. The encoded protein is CASSLVNNPGGEQYF.

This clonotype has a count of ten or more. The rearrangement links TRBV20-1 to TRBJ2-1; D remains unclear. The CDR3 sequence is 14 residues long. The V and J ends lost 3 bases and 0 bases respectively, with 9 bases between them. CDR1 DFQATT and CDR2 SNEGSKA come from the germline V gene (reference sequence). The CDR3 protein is CSASPWNSYNEQFF. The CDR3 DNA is TGCAGTGCTAGCCCCTGGAACTCCTACAATGAGCAGTTCTTC.

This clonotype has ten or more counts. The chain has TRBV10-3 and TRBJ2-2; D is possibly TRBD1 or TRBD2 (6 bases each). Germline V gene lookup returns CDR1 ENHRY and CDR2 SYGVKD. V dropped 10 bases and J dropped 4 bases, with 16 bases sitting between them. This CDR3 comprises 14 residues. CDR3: CATESGGLTGELFF. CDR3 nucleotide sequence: TGTGCCACCGAAAGTGGGGGGCTCACCGGGGAGCTGTTTTTT.

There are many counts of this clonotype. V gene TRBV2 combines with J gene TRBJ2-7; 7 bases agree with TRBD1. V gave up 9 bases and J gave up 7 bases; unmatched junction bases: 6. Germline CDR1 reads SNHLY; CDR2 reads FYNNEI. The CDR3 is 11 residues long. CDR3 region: CASDRVGEQYF. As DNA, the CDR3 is TGTGCCAGTGACAGGGTGGGAGAGCAGTACTTC.

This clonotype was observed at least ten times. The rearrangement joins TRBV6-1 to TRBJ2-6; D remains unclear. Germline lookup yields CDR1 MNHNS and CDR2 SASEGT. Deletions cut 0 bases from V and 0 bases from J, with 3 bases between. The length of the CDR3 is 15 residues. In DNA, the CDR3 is TGTGCCAGCAGTGAAGCAAGCTCTGGGGCCAACGTCCTGACTTTC. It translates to CASSEASSGANVLTF.

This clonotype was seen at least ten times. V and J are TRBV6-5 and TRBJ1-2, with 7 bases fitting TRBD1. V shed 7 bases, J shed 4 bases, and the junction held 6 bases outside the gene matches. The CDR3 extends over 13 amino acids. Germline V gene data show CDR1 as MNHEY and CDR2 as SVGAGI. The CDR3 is CASTDRVGYGYTF. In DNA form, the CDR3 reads TGTGCCAGCACCGACAGGGTCGGCTATGGCTACACCTTC.

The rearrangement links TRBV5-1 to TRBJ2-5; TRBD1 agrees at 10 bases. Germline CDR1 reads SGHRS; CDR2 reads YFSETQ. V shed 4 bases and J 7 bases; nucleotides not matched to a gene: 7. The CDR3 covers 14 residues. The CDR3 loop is CASSASDRGGTQYF. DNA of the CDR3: TGCGCCAGCAGCGCCTCGGACAGGGGGGGGACCCAGTACTTC.

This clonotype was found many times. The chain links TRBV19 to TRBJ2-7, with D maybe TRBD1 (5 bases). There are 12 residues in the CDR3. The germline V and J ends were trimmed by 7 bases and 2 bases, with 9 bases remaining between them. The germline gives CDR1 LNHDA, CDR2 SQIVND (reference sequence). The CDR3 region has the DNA TGTGCCAGTATGGACATCACCTACGAGCAGTACTTC. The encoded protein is CASMDITYEQYF.

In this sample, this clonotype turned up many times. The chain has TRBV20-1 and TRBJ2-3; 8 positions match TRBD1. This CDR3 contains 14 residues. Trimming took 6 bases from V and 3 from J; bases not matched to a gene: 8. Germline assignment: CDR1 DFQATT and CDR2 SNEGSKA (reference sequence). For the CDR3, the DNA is TGCAGTGCAAAGACAGGGGTCAGAACAGATACGCAGTATTTT. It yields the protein CSAKTGVRTDTQYF.

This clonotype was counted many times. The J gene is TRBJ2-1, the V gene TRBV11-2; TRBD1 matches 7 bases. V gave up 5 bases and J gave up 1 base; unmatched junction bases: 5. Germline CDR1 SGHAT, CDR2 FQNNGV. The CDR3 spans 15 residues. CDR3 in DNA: TGTGCCAGCAGCCACCGACAGGGTTCCTACAATGAGCAGTTCTTC. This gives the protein CASSHRQGSYNEQFF.

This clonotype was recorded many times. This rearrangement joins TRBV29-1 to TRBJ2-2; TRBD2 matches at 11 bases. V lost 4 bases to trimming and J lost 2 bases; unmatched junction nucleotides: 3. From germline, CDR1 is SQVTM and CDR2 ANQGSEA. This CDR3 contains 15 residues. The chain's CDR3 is CSVGTSGHNTGELFF. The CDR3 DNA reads TGCAGCGTTGGGACTAGCGGGCATAACACCGGGGAGCTGTTTTTT.

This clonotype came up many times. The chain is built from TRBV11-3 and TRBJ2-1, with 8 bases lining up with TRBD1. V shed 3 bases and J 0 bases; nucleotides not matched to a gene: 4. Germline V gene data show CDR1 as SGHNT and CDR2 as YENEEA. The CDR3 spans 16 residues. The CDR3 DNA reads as TGTGCCAGCAGCTTTCGGACAGGGCCCTCCTACAATGAGCAGTTCTTC. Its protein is CASSFRTGPSYNEQFF.

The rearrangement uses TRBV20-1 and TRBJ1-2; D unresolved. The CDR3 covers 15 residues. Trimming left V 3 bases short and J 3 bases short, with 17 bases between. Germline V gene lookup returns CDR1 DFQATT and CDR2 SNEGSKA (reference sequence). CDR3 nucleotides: TGCAGTGCTAGTTTAACGAGGAGGCTCGACTATGGCTACACCTTC. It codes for CSASLTRRLDYGYTF.